A selection of T cell receptor beta chains follows, all from one sample in a study of CD8+ T cells in alopecia areata. Clones were sequenced by immunoSEQ multiplex PCR, and TCRdb holds only the in-frame ones, with some missing. The repertoire includes 150,000 or so clones, about 46% of them detected once, and around 19% sits in the top ten. Material: CD8+ T cells sorted from blood, obtained at week 0. The receptors were gathered from a human donor with alopecia areata. Each CDR3 is given with its conserved first and last residue. Clone size, where shown, is once, few, many, or a class for clones that have expanded.

V gene: TRBV19; CDR3 length: 14; J gene: TRBJ2-7; clone size: NA; CDR3 protein: CASSSPGDSYEQYF
V gene: TRBV7-9; CDR3 length: 12; J gene: TRBJ2-3; clone size: NA; CDR3 protein: CASSSPKDTQYF
V gene: TRBV29-1; CDR3 length: 12; J gene: TRBJ1-2; clone size: NA; CDR3 protein: CSSLRGDYGYTF
V gene: TRBV4-1; CDR3 length: 14; J gene: TRBJ1-2; clone size: few; CDR3 protein: CASSPEGGGYGYTF
V gene: TRBV5-1; CDR3 length: 15; J gene: TRBJ2-7; clone size: few; CDR3 protein: CASSLEPTGIYEQYF
V gene: TRBV27; CDR3 length: 16; J gene: TRBJ2-1; clone size: NA; CDR3 protein: CASSLDRLAEYNEQFF
V gene: TRBV29-1; CDR3 length: 12; J gene: TRBJ2-7; clone size: NA; CDR3 protein: CSVEGGANEQYF
V gene: TRBV29-1; CDR3 length: 14; J gene: TRBJ2-3; clone size: few; CDR3 protein: CSVDTGTSTDTQYF
V gene: TRBV27; CDR3 length: 13; J gene: TRBJ2-1; clone size: NA; CDR3 protein: CASSLRWVNEQFF
V gene: TRBV6-5; CDR3 length: 11; J gene: TRBJ1-1; clone size: NA; CDR3 protein: CASRMTGEAFF
V gene: TRBV13; CDR3 length: 16; J gene: TRBJ2-7; clone size: NA; CDR3 protein: CASSEKMDASSYEQYF
V gene: TRBV9; CDR3 length: 13; J gene: TRBJ1-1; clone size: few; CDR3 protein: CASSVGGRTEAFF
V gene: TRBV5-1; CDR3 length: 15; J gene: TRBJ1-1; clone size: NA; CDR3 protein: CASSGETGMNTEAFF
V gene: TRBV4-3; CDR3 length: 15; J gene: TRBJ1-6; clone size: NA; CDR3 protein: CASSQEQLYNSPLHF
V gene: TRBV9; CDR3 length: 13; J gene: TRBJ2-7; clone size: NA; CDR3 protein: CASSVDRVDEQYF
V gene: TRBV4-2; CDR3 length: 14; J gene: TRBJ2-7; clone size: NA; CDR3 protein: CASSQTGGLDEQYF
V gene: TRBV6-6; CDR3 length: 14; J gene: TRBJ1-1; clone size: few; CDR3 protein: CASSGQGVNTEAFF
V gene: TRBV2; CDR3 length: 13; J gene: TRBJ1-6; clone size: few; CDR3 protein: CAQQRSGQVFLHF
V gene: TRBV30; CDR3 length: 15; J gene: TRBJ2-2; clone size: NA; CDR3 protein: CAWSLGPSTTGELFF
V gene: TRBV29-1; CDR3 length: 13; J gene: TRBJ2-7; clone size: once; CDR3 protein: CSVEEGQGIEQYF
V gene: TRBV5-1; CDR3 length: 13; J gene: TRBJ1-1; clone size: few; CDR3 protein: CASSSGTGLEAFF
V gene: TRBV6-6; CDR3 length: 15; J gene: TRBJ1-5; clone size: NA; CDR3 protein: CASSVRDKAAQPQHF
V gene: TRBV5-5; CDR3 length: 13; J gene: TRBJ2-7; clone size: few; CDR3 protein: CASSLMTAYEQYF